These T cell receptor beta chains were read from a single sample in a study of blood T cell repertoires in COVID-19. This table comes from immunoSEQ multiplex PCR, and its TCRdb copy is limited to in-frame clones, with some not included. The repertoire holds more than 95,000 clones, with around 90% as singletons. Sequenced: peripheral blood. The receptors were gathered from a woman between 55 and 75 years old with acute or convalescent COVID-19. Each CDR3 is given with its conserved first and last residue. D genes are given only for firm matches. Size values are once, few and many counts, or a class for expanded clones, and some rows have none.

cdr3_aa: CASSKQGAIAGELFF; cdr3_nt: TGTGCCAGCAGTAAACAGGGGGCTATCGCCGGGGAGCTGTTTTTT; clone_size: once; j_call: TRBJ2-2; v_call: TRBV3-1/TRBV3-2; d_call: TRBD1
cdr3_aa: CASSLDSVVYGYTF; cdr3_nt: TGTGCCAGCAGCTTGGACAGTGTAGTCTATGGCTACACCTTC; clone_size: -; j_call: TRBJ1-2; v_call: TRBV7-8; d_call: -
cdr3_aa: CASSGSGRVAVEQFF; cdr3_nt: TGTGCCAGCAGCGGTAGCGGGAGGGTTGCGGTTGAGCAGTTCTTC; clone_size: -; j_call: TRBJ2-1; v_call: TRBV9; d_call: TRBD2
cdr3_aa: CASSRLAGGGTDTQYF; cdr3_nt: TGTGCCAGCAGCCGTCTAGCGGGAGGTGGAACAGATACGCAGTATTTT; clone_size: -; j_call: TRBJ2-3; v_call: TRBV4-2; d_call: TRBD2
cdr3_aa: CAWRGQAARHYGYTF; cdr3_nt: TGTGCCTGGAGGGGACAGGCTGCCCGTCACTATGGCTACACCTTC; clone_size: -; j_call: TRBJ1-2; v_call: TRBV30; d_call: TRBD1
cdr3_aa: CASSKGRDTEAFF; cdr3_nt: TGTGCCAGCTCAAAGGGGAGGGACACTGAAGCTTTCTTT; clone_size: -; j_call: TRBJ1-1; v_call: TRBV18; d_call: -
cdr3_aa: CASSILFGQATNTEAFF; cdr3_nt: TGTGCCAGTAGTATTCTTTTCGGACAGGCTACGAACACTGAAGCTTTCTTT; clone_size: -; j_call: TRBJ1-1; v_call: TRBV19; d_call: TRBD1
cdr3_aa: CASSLAGVGWASYEQYF; cdr3_nt: TGTGCCAGCAGTTTAGCAGGGGTCGGGTGGGCTTCCTACGAGCAGTACTTC; clone_size: -; j_call: TRBJ2-7; v_call: TRBV28; d_call: -
cdr3_aa: CASSTHQGNQPQHF; cdr3_nt: TGTGCCAGTAGTACCCACCAGGGGAACCAGCCCCAGCATTTT; clone_size: -; j_call: TRBJ1-5; v_call: TRBV19; d_call: -
cdr3_aa: CATRGSLSPYEQYF; cdr3_nt: TGTGCCACCAGGGGGAGTCTGAGCCCCTACGAGCAGTACTTC; clone_size: once; j_call: TRBJ2-7; v_call: TRBV27; d_call: TRBD1
cdr3_aa: CASSLIPPGQAPSSYNSPLHF; cdr3_nt: TGTGCCAGCAGTTTGATCCCCCCCGGACAGGCACCGAGCTCCTATAATTCACCCCTCCACTTT; clone_size: -; j_call: TRBJ1-6; v_call: TRBV28; d_call: TRBD1
cdr3_aa: CASSERSGTGNIQYF; cdr3_nt: TGTGCCAGCAGTGAACGGAGTGGGACAGGAAACATTCAGTACTTC; clone_size: few; j_call: TRBJ2-4; v_call: TRBV6-1; d_call: TRBD1
cdr3_aa: CASSTRQGRYKDQPQHF; cdr3_nt: TGTGCCAGCAGTACCAGACAGGGGCGATATAAAGATCAGCCCCAGCATTTT; clone_size: few; j_call: TRBJ1-5; v_call: TRBV28; d_call: TRBD1
cdr3_aa: CASSLSMDRPAGGSAASYEQYF; cdr3_nt: TGTGCCAGCAGTTTATCGATGGATCGGCCAGCGGGAGGGTCGGCGGCCTCCTACGAGCAGTACTTC; clone_size: -; j_call: TRBJ2-7; v_call: TRBV27; d_call: TRBD2
cdr3_aa: CSAGTGSNGYTF; cdr3_nt: TGCAGCGCCGGGACAGGGAGTAATGGCTACACCTTC; clone_size: few; j_call: TRBJ1-2; v_call: TRBV29-1; d_call: TRBD1
cdr3_aa: CASRGSFGDEQFF; cdr3_nt: TGTGCCAGCCGCGGGAGTTTCGGCGATGAGCAGTTCTTC; clone_size: few; j_call: TRBJ2-1; v_call: TRBV4-2; d_call: TRBD2
cdr3_aa: CASSYSGLATDTQYF; cdr3_nt: TGTGCCAGCAGTTACTCGGGTCTAGCCACAGATACGCAGTATTTT; clone_size: -; j_call: TRBJ2-3; v_call: TRBV6-5; d_call: -
cdr3_aa: CASSLLGQGNNSPLHF; cdr3_nt: TGTGCCAGCAGTTTATTGGGACAGGGAAATAATTCACCCCTCCACTTT; clone_size: -; j_call: TRBJ1-6; v_call: TRBV28; d_call: TRBD1
cdr3_aa: CAWNGPGGSGNTIYF; cdr3_nt: TGTGCCTGGAATGGGCCAGGGGGCTCTGGAAACACCATATATTTT; clone_size: -; j_call: TRBJ1-3; v_call: TRBV30; d_call: TRBD1
cdr3_aa: CASRPGTGNTGELFF; cdr3_nt: TGCGCCAGCAGACCCGGGACAGGCAACACCGGGGAGCTGTTTTTT; clone_size: -; j_call: TRBJ2-2; v_call: TRBV10-1; d_call: TRBD1
cdr3_aa: CAWSLDRVGVMIF; cdr3_nt: TGTGCCTGGAGTCTGGACAGGGTTGGAGTGATGATTTTT; clone_size: once; j_call: TRBJ1-4; v_call: TRBV30; d_call: TRBD1
cdr3_aa: CASSPRGSYNSPLHF; cdr3_nt: TGTGCCAGCAGCCCCAGGGGGTCCTATAATTCACCCCTCCACTTT; clone_size: -; j_call: TRBJ1-6; v_call: TRBV6-5; d_call: TRBD1
cdr3_aa: CASSQSGSFDNEQFF; cdr3_nt: TGTGCCAGCAGCCAGAGCGGGAGCTTCGACAATGAGCAGTTCTTC; clone_size: once; j_call: TRBJ2-1; v_call: TRBV9; d_call: TRBD2
cdr3_aa: CASSFYAGGEFF; cdr3_nt: TGTGCCAGCAGTTTCTATGCGGGAGGGGAGTTCTTC; clone_size: -; j_call: TRBJ2-1; v_call: TRBV28; d_call: TRBD2
cdr3_aa: CASRIQLAGVGTDTQYF; cdr3_nt: TGCGCCAGCAGGATTCAGCTGGCGGGAGTGGGTACAGATACGCAGTATTTT; clone_size: -; j_call: TRBJ2-3; v_call: TRBV10-2; d_call: TRBD2
cdr3_aa: CASSDSGIGQGFDYGYTF; cdr3_nt: TGTGCCAGCAGCGATTCCGGGATTGGACAGGGGTTCGACTATGGCTACACCTTC; clone_size: -; j_call: TRBJ1-2; v_call: TRBV7-6; d_call: TRBD1
cdr3_aa: CASSPSTGIDQPQHF; cdr3_nt: TGTGCCAGCAGCCCCTCGACAGGGATCGATCAGCCCCAGCATTTT; clone_size: -; j_call: TRBJ1-5; v_call: TRBV3-1/TRBV3-2; d_call: TRBD1
cdr3_aa: CASSPQGSGRAETQYF; cdr3_nt: TGCGCCAGCAGCCCCCAGGGTAGCGGGAGAGCAGAGACCCAGTACTTC; clone_size: -; j_call: TRBJ2-5; v_call: TRBV5-1; d_call: TRBD2
cdr3_aa: CAAGLAGDEQFF; cdr3_nt: TGTGCAGCGGGACTAGCGGGAGATGAGCAGTTCTTC; clone_size: -; j_call: TRBJ2-1; v_call: TRBV2; d_call: TRBD2
cdr3_aa: CASSEGGLYNEQFF; cdr3_nt: TGTGCCAGCAGTGAGGGGGGGCTTTACAATGAGCAGTTCTTC; clone_size: -; j_call: TRBJ2-1; v_call: TRBV25-1; d_call: -
cdr3_aa: CAISESPGGGELFF; cdr3_nt: TGTGCCATCAGTGAGTCCCCCGGAGGGGGGGAGCTGTTTTTT; clone_size: -; j_call: TRBJ2-2; v_call: TRBV10-3; d_call: -
cdr3_aa: CASSEGPFGLAESNTGELFF; cdr3_nt: TGTGCCAGCAGTGAAGGGCCCTTTGGACTAGCGGAGTCGAACACCGGGGAGCTGTTTTTT; clone_size: -; j_call: TRBJ2-2; v_call: TRBV2; d_call: TRBD2
cdr3_aa: CASSAYTGELFF; cdr3_nt: TGTGCCAGCAGCGCGTATACCGGGGAGCTGTTTTTT; clone_size: -; j_call: TRBJ2-2; v_call: TRBV7-3; d_call: -
cdr3_aa: CASSLEGVTGSYGYTF; cdr3_nt: TGTGCCAGCAGCTTAGAAGGGGTAACAGGGAGCTATGGCTACACCTTC; clone_size: -; j_call: TRBJ1-2; v_call: TRBV7-8; d_call: -
cdr3_aa: CASSLAPPGTSDYEQYF; cdr3_nt: TGCGCCAGCAGCTTGGCGCCACCCGGGACTAGTGACTACGAGCAGTACTTC; clone_size: -; j_call: TRBJ2-7; v_call: TRBV5-1; d_call: TRBD2
cdr3_aa: CASLADSNQPQHF; cdr3_nt: TGTGCCAGCCTTGCGGATAGCAATCAGCCCCAGCATTTT; clone_size: -; j_call: TRBJ1-5; v_call: TRBV2; d_call: -
cdr3_aa: CASSLRPGQGNTGELFF; cdr3_nt: TGTGCCAGCAGCTTGCGCCCCGGACAGGGGAACACCGGGGAGCTGTTTTTT; clone_size: -; j_call: TRBJ2-2; v_call: TRBV9; d_call: TRBD1
cdr3_aa: CASTHPGQTLTGELFF; cdr3_nt: TGTGCCAGTACCCATCCGGGACAGACGCTCACCGGGGAGCTGTTTTTT; clone_size: -; j_call: TRBJ2-2; v_call: TRBV19; d_call: TRBD1
cdr3_aa: CATSRGQGVSETQYF; cdr3_nt: TGTGCCACCAGCAGAGGGCAGGGGGTATCGGAGACCCAGTACTTC; clone_size: -; j_call: TRBJ2-5; v_call: TRBV15; d_call: TRBD1
cdr3_aa: CASTGGRRNTEAFF; cdr3_nt: TGTGCCAGCACAGGGGGCCGGAGGAACACTGAAGCTTTCTTT; clone_size: -; j_call: TRBJ1-1; v_call: TRBV28; d_call: TRBD1
cdr3_aa: CASSPQGQGPLGYTF; cdr3_nt: TGTGCCAGCAGCCCACAAGGACAGGGCCCCTTGGGCTACACCTTC; clone_size: once; j_call: TRBJ1-2; v_call: TRBV7-8; d_call: TRBD1
cdr3_aa: CASSPSGDLGQYF; cdr3_nt: TGTGCCAGCAGCCCCTCAGGGGACCTCGGGCAGTACTTC; clone_size: -; j_call: TRBJ2-7; v_call: TRBV27; d_call: -